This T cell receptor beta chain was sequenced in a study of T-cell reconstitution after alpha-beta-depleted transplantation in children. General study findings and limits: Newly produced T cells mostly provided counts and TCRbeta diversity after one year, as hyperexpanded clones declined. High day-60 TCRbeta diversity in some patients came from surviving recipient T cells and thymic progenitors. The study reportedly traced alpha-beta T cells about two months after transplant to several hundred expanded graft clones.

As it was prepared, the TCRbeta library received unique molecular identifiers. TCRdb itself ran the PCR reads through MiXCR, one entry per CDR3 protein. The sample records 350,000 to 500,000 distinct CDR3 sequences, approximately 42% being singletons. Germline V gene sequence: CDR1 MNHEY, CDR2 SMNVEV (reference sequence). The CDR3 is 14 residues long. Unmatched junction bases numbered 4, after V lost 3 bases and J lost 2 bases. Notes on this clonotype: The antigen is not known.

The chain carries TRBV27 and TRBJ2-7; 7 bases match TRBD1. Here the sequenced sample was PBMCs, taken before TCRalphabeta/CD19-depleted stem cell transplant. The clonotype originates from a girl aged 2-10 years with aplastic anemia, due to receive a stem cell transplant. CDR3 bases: TGTGCCAGCAGTTTGGACAGGCGAGCCTACGAGCAGTACTTC. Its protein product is CASSLDRRAYEQYF.